This entry lists 16 T cell receptor beta chains sequenced from one sample in a study of cytomegalovirus exposure and HLA in healthy donors. PCR amplification relied on 60 Vbeta primers (plus 13 Jbeta primers). Profiled with immunoSEQ multiplex PCR; TCRdb holds only in-frame clones, not every one. The data show approximately 200,000 clones, with around 74% seen just once and under 2% held by the top ten. Sequencing was carried out using PBMCs. These receptors were taken from a girl under 18 in good health and CMV-seropositive.

This clone was seen only once. The rearrangement joins TRBV5-1 to TRBJ1-4, with a tentative D call TRBD1 (6 bases). Germline V gene data show CDR1 as SGHRS and CDR2 as YFSETQ. Deletions cut 5 bases from V and 0 bases from J, with 11 bases between. CDR3 length equals 15 residues. CDR3: CASSSGQTTNEKLFF. In DNA form, the CDR3 reads TGCGCCAGCAGTTCCGGACAGACAACTAATGAAAAACTGTTTTTT.

The chain joins TRBV10-3 to TRBJ2-2; TRBD2 agrees at 10 bases. V shed 5 bases and J 4 bases; nucleotides not matched to a gene: 4. The germline V gene has CDR1 ENHRY and CDR2 SYGVKD. This CDR3 region has 15 residues. The CDR3 loop reads CAISSTSGTTGELFF. The CDR3 nucleotides read TGTGCCATCAGTTCCACTAGCGGGACCACCGGGGAGCTGTTTTTT.

The rearrangement uses TRBV27 and TRBJ1-5; possibly TRBD1 for D (6 bases). Germline-derived CDR1 and CDR2 are MNHEY and SMNVEV (reference sequence). The V end lost 6 bases, the J end lost 0 bases, and 12 bases lay between the germline ends. This CDR3 region has 15 residues. The CDR3 loop is CASRITGPSNQPQHF. The CDR3, as DNA: TGTGCCAGCAGAATAACAGGGCCTAGCAATCAGCCCCAGCATTTT.

The chain uses TRBV6-9 and TRBJ1-2, with 8 bases aligning to TRBD1. This CDR3 contains 15 residues. J was trimmed by 8 bases and V by 2 bases; bases with no gene match: 10. Germline values: CDR1 MNHGY, CDR2 SVAAGI. The CDR3 region has the DNA TGTGCCAGCAGTTATGCCGGGACAGGCTCCTCGGGCTACACCTTC. Its translation is CASSYAGTGSSGYTF.

V gene TRBV6-5 combines with J gene TRBJ1-1, with TRBD1 as a possible D gene (6 bases). The V gene lost 5 bases and the J gene lost 8 bases, with 12 bases spanning the gap. The CDR3 sequence is 12 residues long. Germline values: CDR1 MNHEY, CDR2 SVGAGI. For the CDR3, the DNA is TGTGCCAGCAGTCCCGCGAGGGGGGAAGCTTTCTTT. The encoded protein is CASSPARGEAFF.

The rearrangement uses TRBV4-1 and TRBJ1-1, with 9 bases that match TRBD1. This CDR3 has 16 amino acids. Trimming at V came to 2 bases and at J to 6 bases, leaving 10 bases not matched to a gene. Germline V gene sequence: CDR1 MGHRA, CDR2 YSYEKL. This CDR3 is CASSQSRGQGSPEAFF. The CDR3 DNA reads TGCGCCAGCAGCCAATCGAGGGGACAGGGTAGTCCTGAAGCTTTCTTT.

In its sample, this clone was seen a few times. The chain links TRBV27 to TRBJ1-6; D may be TRBD1 (5 bases). CDR3 length equals 14 residues. Deletions cut 7 bases from V and 7 bases from J, with 14 bases between. Germline V gives CDR1 MNHEY, CDR2 SMNVEV (reference sequence). CDR3 sequence (DNA): TGTGCCAGCAAGCCCCAGGGCCAGAATTCACCCCTCCACTTT. Protein product: CASKPQGQNSPLHF.

The chain has TRBV9 and TRBJ1-2, with D uncertain. V lost 2 bases and J 3 bases, leaving 11 bases between the germline ends. Germline CDR1 SGDLS, CDR2 YYNGEE. This CDR3 comprises 14 residues. In nucleotides, the CDR3 is TGTGCCAGCAGCGTTAGCTACAATCACTATGGCTACACCTTC. It translates to CASSVSYNHYGYTF.

The V and J genes are TRBV4-3 and TRBJ1-4; D not resolved. V was cut by 0 bases and J by 3 bases, with 8 bases left in between. The CDR3 totals 15 residues. From germline, CDR1 is LGHNA and CDR2 YSLEER. The DNA for the CDR3 is TGCGCCAGCAGCCAAGATCCTAGTTCTAATGAAAAACTGTTTTTT. This translates into CASSQDPSSNEKLFF.

This clone showed up just once. The V gene is TRBV5-1, the J gene TRBJ1-6; TRBD1 might be the D (5 bases). The CDR3 extends over 17 amino acids. The V gene's germline CDR1 is SGHRS and CDR2 YFSETQ. V lost 1 base and J 10 bases, leaving 21 bases between the germline ends. CDR3 sequence: CASSLMVQGSVRSPLHF. DNA of the CDR3: TGCGCCAGCAGCTTGATGGTGCAGGGATCGGTTAGATCACCCCTCCACTTT.

J is TRBJ1-4 and V is TRBV30; 8 bases match TRBD1. Germline trimming cut 0 bases from V and 5 bases from J; bases unmatched to any gene: 2. The CDR3 loop spans 14 amino acids. Germline values: CDR1 GTSNPN, CDR2 SVGIG (reference sequence). The CDR3: CAWSVRDRNEKLFF. CDR3 bases: TGTGCCTGGAGTGTACGGGACAGGAATGAAAAACTGTTTTTT.

The chain uses TRBV4-3 and TRBJ2-3; the match to TRBD2 covers 9 bases. There are 16 residues in the CDR3. The V segment lost 0 bases and the J segment 6 bases; nucleotides outside the gene matches: 7. Germline CDR1 and CDR2: LGHNA and YSLEER. The CDR3 nucleotides read TGCGCCAGCAGCCAAGATCATGCTAGCGGGGCCGATACGCAGTATTTT. As protein: CASSQDHASGADTQYF.

V is TRBV16 and J is TRBJ1-5; 7 bases map to TRBD1. Germline V CDR1 and CDR2: KGHSY, FQNENV. CDR3 length: 15 amino acids. V shed 4 bases, J shed 2 bases, and the junction held 5 bases outside the gene matches. CDR3 nucleotide sequence: TGTGCCAGCAGCCTCGACCAGGGGGGCAATCAGCCCCAGCATTTT. Protein sequence: CASSLDQGGNQPQHF.

The CDR3 DNA reads as TGTGCCAGCAGCTTAGTGCCCGTACGTGAGCGGGCGGGCCTCCACTTT. Its protein product is CASSLVPVRERAGLHF. The gene calls are TRBV7-9 and TRBJ1-6; D remains unclear. V was cut by 1 base and J by 15 bases, with 22 bases left in between. The CDR3 consists of 16 residues. Germline loops: CDR1 SEHNR, CDR2 FQNEAQ (reference sequence).

V is TRBV7-8 and J is TRBJ2-2; D might be TRBD2 (6 bases). Trimming shortened V by 2 bases and J by 4 bases, and 14 bases separated the two germline ends. This CDR3 has 16 residues. Looked up from germline, CDR1 is SGHVS and CDR2 is FQNEAQ. CDR3 region: CASSLTLAPGTGELFF. The DNA for the CDR3 is TGTGCCAGCAGCTTAACACTAGCTCCGGGCACCGGGGAGCTGTTTTTT.

The CDR3 coding sequence is TGCGCCAGCAGCCCAGGGGGCAGGAGGGGGATGAACACTGAAGCTTTCTTT. Translation gives CASSPGGRRGMNTEAFF. The chain links TRBV4-3 to TRBJ1-1, with TRBD1 identical over 8 bases. V dropped 4 bases and J dropped 0; count of bases not matched to a gene: 10. Germline V gene data show CDR1 as LGHNA and CDR2 as YSLEER. CDR3 length equals 17 residues.